The 17 T cell receptor delta chains given below trace back to one sample, sequenced in a study of gamma delta lymphoproliferative disorders and STAT genes. Sequencing used genomic DNA taken from PBMCs of patients and controls. TCRdb reanalysed the multiplex PCR reads with CATT. The table has about 1,500 delta-chain clones, under 2% seen once. Sequences were obtained from blood. Receptors were obtained from a human donor in good health.

As to this clone: This likely came from a read error, as a far larger clone is one base away. The sample carries other DNA sequences with the same CDR3. J is TRDJ1 and V is TRDV1; no reliable D call. The CDR3 covers 20 residues. Germline CDR1 TSWWSYY, CDR2 QGS. The CDR3 loop is CALGERISRVRITYTDKLIF. Written as DNA, the CDR3 is TGTGCTCTTGGAGAACGAATTAGTAGGGTTAGGATTACGTACACCGATAAACTCATCTTT.

A remark on this clone: TCRdb has a much larger clone's protein, which differs at residue 13 from the translation of this DNA, likely because of a read error; what is shown is the protein translated from the DNA. The chain joins TRDV2 to TRDJ3, with 11 bases matching TRDD3. The CDR3 runs to 20 residues. Germline CDR1 and CDR2: GEAIGNYY and EKD. CDR3 bases: TGTGCCTGTGACCCTGTGGGGGATACGGAGAGCTCCTGCGACACCCGACAGATGTTTTTC. Translation: CACDPVGDTESSCDTRQMFF.

This clone has just a few counts. The mismatch at residue 4 between this DNA's translation and the TCRdb protein of a much larger clone likely reflects a read error; the protein shown is translated from the DNA. This sequence joins TRDV2 and TRDJ1; D gene unclear. The germline V gene has CDR1 GEAIGNYY and CDR2 EKD. There are 15 residues in the CDR3. The CDR3 DNA reads as TGTGCCTGTGGCACCGTTACTCGCACCACCGATAAACTCATCTTT. Amino acids: CACGTVTRTTDKLIF.

This clone was counted only a few times. A far larger clone differs by one base, so this is likely a read error. This CDR3 is also generated by other DNA sequences in the sample. The gene calls are TRDV2 and TRDJ1, with D possibly being TRDD3 (6 bases). The CDR3 contains 19 residues. Germline V gene data show CDR1 as GEAIGNYY and CDR2 as EKD. DNA for the CDR3: TGTGCCTGTGACACGATCGGAAACATGGGGGGGGAGATCACCGATAAACTCATTTTT. Its translation: CACDTIGNMGGEITDKLIF.

For this clone: A far larger clone differs by one base, so this is likely a read error. Other DNA sequences within the sample encode an identical CDR3. The chain employs TRDV2 and TRDJ1, with 8 bases identical to TRDD3. Trimming at V came to 0 bases and at J to 0 bases, leaving 11 bases not matched to a gene. CDR1 and CDR2 (germline): GEAIGNYY, EKD. The CDR3 is 18 amino acids. In nucleotides, the CDR3 is TGTGCCTGTGACACCCTAAGCGTGACTGGGGGGTACACCGATAAACTCATCTTT. Translated, it gives CACDTLSVTGGYTDKLIF.

Concerning this clone: The protein that TCRdb holds for this DNA derives from a much larger clone and differs from the translated DNA at residue 8, which likely indicates a read error; the protein shown here is translated from the DNA. The chain is built from TRDV2 and TRDJ1; 7 bases are shared with TRDD3. V lost 1 base, J lost 1 base, and 14 bases stayed unmatched. The germline gives CDR1 GEAIGNYY, CDR2 EKD. The CDR3 is made up of 18 amino acids. CDR3 loop: CACDTVLEDTRITDKLIF. CDR3 coding DNA: TGTGCCTGTGACACAGTACTGGAGGATACGCGGATCACCGATAAACTCATCTTT.

This clone came up a few times. TCRdb has a much larger clone's protein, which differs at residues 4 and 6 from the translation of this DNA, likely because of a read error; what is shown is the protein translated from the DNA. The chain is built from TRDV2 and TRDJ1; D unresolved. Per germline, CDR1 GEAIGNYY and CDR2 EKD. CDR3 length equals 18 residues. This CDR3 is CACGTIQFSRSYTDKLIF. CDR3 in DNA: TGTGCCTGTGGCACCATCCAGTTTAGCCGGTCTTACACCGATAAACTCATCTTT.

The table lists this clone with a few counts. Since a far larger clone is one base different, this is likely a read error. The chain carries TRDV2 and TRDJ1, with 7 bases lining up with TRDD3. This CDR3 spans 25 amino acids. Germline V CDR1 and CDR2: GEAIGNYY, EKD. The CDR3 here is CARDTDNFSGDFDFTGAGYTDKLIF. The CDR3 DNA sequence: TGTGCCCGTGACACTGACAACTTTTCGGGTGACTTCGACTTTACTGGGGCCGGGTACACCGATAAACTCATCTTT.

Details on this clone: This likely came from a read error, as a far larger clone is one base away. The same CDR3 also results from other DNA sequences found in this sample. V gene TRDV2 combines with J gene TRDJ1; 10 bases match TRDD3. The CDR3 is 18 residues long. Germline V gene data show CDR1 as GEAIGNYY and CDR2 as EKD. CDR3 amino acids: CACDTVALGDAFTDKLIF. The CDR3 DNA sequence: TGCGCCTGTGACACCGTGGCACTGGGGGATGCTTTCACCGATAAACTCATCTTT.

A note on this clone: The protein in TCRdb stems from a much larger clone and differs at residue 13 from this DNA's translation, likely a read error; here the protein is translated from the DNA. The V gene is TRDV2, the J gene TRDJ2, with 11 bases fitting TRDD3. Germline-derived CDR1 and CDR2 are GEAIGNYY and EKD. CDR3 size: 16 residues. CDR3 in amino acids: CACDTVGDTPNARLFF. The CDR3 DNA is TGTGCCTGTGACACCGTGGGGGATACGCCGAATGCACGACTCTTCTTT.

This clone showed up just a few times. This rearrangement joins TRDV2 to TRDJ2, with TRDD3 identical over 11 bases. V lost 4 bases to trimming and J lost 8 bases; unmatched junction nucleotides: 20. Germline CDR1 is GEAIGNYY and CDR2 is EKD. This CDR3 region has 19 residues. The CDR3, as DNA: TGTGCCTGTGAAACACTACCCCAGGTGGGGGATACGCCGAATGCACAACTCTTCTTT. It codes for CACETLPQVGDTPNAQLFF.

This clone was detected only a few times. This may be a read error: a much more frequent sequence differs by one nucleotide. Other DNA sequences within the sample encode an identical CDR3. The chain couples TRDV1 to TRDJ1; 10 nucleotides line up with TRDD3. Germline loops: CDR1 TSWWSYY, CDR2 QGS. The V and J ends lost 4 bases and 0 bases, in that order; junction bases with no gene match: 23. The CDR3 is 22 amino acids. This chain's CDR3 is CALGGLGVPWGILSGYTDKLIF. CDR3 nucleotide sequence: TGTGCTCTTGGGGGTTTAGGGGTACCGTGGGGGATACTTAGTGGGTACACCGATAAACTCATCTTT.

With regard to this clone: A far more abundant clone sits one base away, making this likely a read error. This same CDR3 is encoded by further DNA sequences in the sample. As DNA, the CDR3 is TGTGCCTGCAGCCCCGTCAGCCAAGGAGCGTACACCGATAAACTCATCTTT. It translates to CACSPVSQGAYTDKLIF. This chain connects TRDV2 to TRDJ1; D not certain. Per the germline V gene, CDR1 is GEAIGNYY and CDR2 is EKD. The ends were cut back, 7 bases at V and 0 bases at J, with 23 bases in the middle. The CDR3 sequence is 17 residues long.

This clone was observed a handful of times. Translating this DNA gives a protein that differs at residue 19 from the TCRdb one, which belongs to a much larger clone; a read error is likely, and the protein shown is this translation. J is TRDJ1 and V is TRDV2; TRDD3 matches at 8 bases. Near its end, the DNA agrees better with TRDJ2, so the J call may be wrong. The germline V gene encodes CDR1 GEAIGNYY and CDR2 EKD. This CDR3 is 20 amino acids long. The CDR3 nucleotides read TGTGCCTGTGAAACACTACCCCAGGTGGGGGATTTATCGATGGAGGATAAACTCTTCTTT. It translates to CACETLPQVGDLSMEDKLFF.

Points on this clone: A far larger clone is one nucleotide away, so this likely arose from a read error. This same CDR3 is encoded by further DNA sequences in the sample. V gene TRDV2 combines with J gene TRDJ1; TRDD3 agrees at 9 bases. Losses at the gene ends were 3 bases for V and 2 bases for J; bases not matched to a gene: 15. The CDR3 runs 18 residues. The germline V gene has CDR1 GEAIGNYY and CDR2 EKD. Here the CDR3 DNA reads TGTGCCTGTGACCCCGCAGGCCGTACTGGGGGAGAGACCGATAAACTCATCTTT. Protein product: CACDPAGRTGGETDKLIF.

Of note for this clone: Translating this DNA gives a protein that differs at residue 8 from the TCRdb one, which belongs to a much larger clone; a read error is likely, and the protein shown is this translation. This chain links TRDV2 with TRDJ1; TRDD3 is a possible D gene (5 bases). This CDR3 spans 14 amino acids. The germline V gene encodes CDR1 GEAIGNYY and CDR2 EKD. The ends were cut back, 3 bases at V and 5 bases at J, with 15 bases in the middle. CDR3: CACDSILESDKLIF. The DNA of the CDR3 is TGTGCCTGTGACTCCATACTGGAGTCTGATAAACTCATCTTT.

This clone has a handful of counts. The translation of this DNA and the TCRdb protein of a much larger clone differ at residue 18, probably owing to a read error; the protein shown here is translated from the DNA. This chain links TRDV2 with TRDJ3, with TRDD3 identical over 9 bases. This CDR3 comprises 20 residues. The V gene's germline CDR1 is GEAIGNYY and CDR2 EKD. The CDR3 loop is CACDPTLTGGHPWDTRQKFF. CDR3 sequence (DNA): TGTGCCTGTGACCCTACCCTTACTGGGGGACACCCCTGGGACACCCGACAGAAGTTTTTC.